This T cell receptor beta chain comes out of a study of neurological immune-mediated disorders. In its sample, this clonotype was seen many times. TCRdb passed the 5' RACE reads through MiXCR, listing each CDR3 protein once. This table holds approximately 51,000 distinct CDR3 sequences, about 3.7% found once. Sequenced: PBMCs. This sequence was found in a man aged 35 to 55 with multiple sclerosis.

CDR3 amino acids: CASSQEGTGSSYEQYF. As DNA, the CDR3 is TGCGCCAGCAGCCAAGAGGGAACAGGGAGCTCCTACGAGCAGTACTTC. This chain uses TRBV4-1 with TRBJ2-7, with TRBD1 as a possible D gene (6 bases). The length of the CDR3 is 16 residues. The V and J ends lost 0 bases and 0 bases respectively, with 12 bases between them. From germline, CDR1 is MGHRA and CDR2 YSYEKL.